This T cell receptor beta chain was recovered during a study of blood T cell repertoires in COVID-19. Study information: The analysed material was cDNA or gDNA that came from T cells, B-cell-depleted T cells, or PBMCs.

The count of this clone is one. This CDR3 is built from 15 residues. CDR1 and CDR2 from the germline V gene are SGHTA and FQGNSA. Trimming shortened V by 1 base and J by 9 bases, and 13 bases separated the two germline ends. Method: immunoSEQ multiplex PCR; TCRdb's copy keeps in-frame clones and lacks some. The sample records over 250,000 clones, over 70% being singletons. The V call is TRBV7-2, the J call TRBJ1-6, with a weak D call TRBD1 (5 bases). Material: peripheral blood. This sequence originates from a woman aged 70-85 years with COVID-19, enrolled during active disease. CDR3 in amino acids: CASSLVSRVGSPLHF. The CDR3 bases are TGTGCCAGCAGCTTAGTCAGCAGGGTCGGTTCACCCCTCCACTTT.